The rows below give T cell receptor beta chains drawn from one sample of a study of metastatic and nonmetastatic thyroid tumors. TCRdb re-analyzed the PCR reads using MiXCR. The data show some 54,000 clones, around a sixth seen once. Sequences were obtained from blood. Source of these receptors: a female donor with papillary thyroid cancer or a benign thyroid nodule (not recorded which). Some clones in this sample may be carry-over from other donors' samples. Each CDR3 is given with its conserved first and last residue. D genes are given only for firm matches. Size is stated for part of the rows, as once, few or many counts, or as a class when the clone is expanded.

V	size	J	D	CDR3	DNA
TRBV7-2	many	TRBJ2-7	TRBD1	CASSSTGQSYEQYF	TGTGCCAGCAGCAGCACGGGACAGTCCTACGAGCAGTACTTC
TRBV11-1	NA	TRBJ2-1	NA	CASSLDGVAEFDEQFF	TGTGCCAGCAGCTTGGACGGGGTAGCTGAGTTCGATGAGCAGTTCTTC
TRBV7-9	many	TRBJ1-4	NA	CASSLGGRVGEKLFF	TGTGCCAGCAGCTTAGGGGGGAGGGTTGGTGAAAAACTGTTTTTT
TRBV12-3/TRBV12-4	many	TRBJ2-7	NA	CASSRDSAYEQYF	TGTGCCAGCAGTAGGGACTCCGCCTACGAGCAGTACTTC
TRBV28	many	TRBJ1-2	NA	CASSVPGRSYGYTF	TGTGCCAGCAGTGTACCGGGACGGAGCTATGGCTACACCTTC
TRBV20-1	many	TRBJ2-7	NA	CSATVRGRDLSYEQYF	TGCAGTGCCACCGTACGGGGACGAGACCTCTCCTACGAGCAGTACTTC
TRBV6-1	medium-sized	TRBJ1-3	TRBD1	CASSEETGGSGNTIYF	TGTGCCAGCAGTGAAGAAACAGGGGGCTCTGGAAACACCATATATTTT
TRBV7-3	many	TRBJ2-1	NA	CASSLRSGYYNEQFF	TGTGCCAGCAGCTTAAGGAGCGGGTATTACAATGAGCAGTTCTTC
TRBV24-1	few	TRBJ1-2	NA	CATSDRSSDYGYTF	TGTGCCACCAGTGACAGGTCCTCTGACTATGGCTACACCTTC
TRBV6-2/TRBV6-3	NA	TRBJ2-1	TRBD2	CASSYSWTSERLAYNEQFF	TGTGCCAGTAGTTACTCCTGGACTAGCGAACGATTGGCCTACAATGAGCAGTTCTTC
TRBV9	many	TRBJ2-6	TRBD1	CASSWDRRSGANVLTF	TGTGCCAGCAGCTGGGACAGACGCTCTGGGGCCAACGTCCTGACTTTC
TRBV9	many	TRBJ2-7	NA	CASSVGPQEKYEQYF	TGTGCCAGCAGCGTGGGGCCCCAGGAGAAGTACGAGCAGTACTTC
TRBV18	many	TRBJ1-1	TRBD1	CASSPGTGTALNTEAFF	TGTGCCAGCTCACCCGGGACAGGGACCGCGCTGAACACTGAAGCTTTCTTT
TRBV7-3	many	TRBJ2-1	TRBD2	CASSGTSASYNEQFF	TGTGCCAGCAGCGGTACTAGCGCCTCCTACAATGAGCAGTTCTTC
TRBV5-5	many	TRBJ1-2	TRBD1	CASRKNLDRFGYGYTF	TGTGCCAGCAGAAAAAACCTGGACAGGTTCGGCTATGGCTACACCTTC
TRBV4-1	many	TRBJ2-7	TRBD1	CASRGQAAYEQYF	TGCGCCAGCAGGGGACAGGCGGCCTACGAGCAGTACTTC
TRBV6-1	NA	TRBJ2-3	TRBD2	CASMSGLERLRHNTDTQYF	TGTGCCAGCATGTCGGGACTAGAGCGATTACGCCACAACACAGATACGCAGTATTTT
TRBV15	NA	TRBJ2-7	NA	CPTSRCTTAYEQYF	TGTCCCACCAGCAGGTGTACTACGGCCTACGAACAGTACTTC
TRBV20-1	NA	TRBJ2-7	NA	CSARDLQGPNYEQYF	TGCAGTGCTAGAGATCTTCAGGGGCCAAATTACGAGCAGTACTTC
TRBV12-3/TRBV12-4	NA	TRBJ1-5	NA	CASRVGAGSNQPQHF	TGTGCCAGCCGGGTCGGGGCAGGGAGCAATCAGCCCCAGCATTTT
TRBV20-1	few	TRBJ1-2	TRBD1	CSASTTGGDYGYTF	TGCAGTGCTAGTACAACAGGGGGTGACTATGGCTACACCTTC
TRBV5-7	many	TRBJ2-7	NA	CASSPLVEADYEQYF	TGTGCCAGCAGCCCCCTGGTGGAAGCGGATTACGAGCAGTACTTC
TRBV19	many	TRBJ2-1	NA	CASSPDLANSYNEQFF	TGTGCCAGTAGTCCCGATCTAGCAAACTCCTACAATGAGCAGTTCTTC
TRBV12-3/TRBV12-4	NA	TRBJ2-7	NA	CASSLTCGDQYF	TGTGCCAGCAGTCTGACGTGCGGCGATCAGTACTTC
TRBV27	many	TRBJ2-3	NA	CASKGASRFTDTQYF	TGTGCCAGCAAAGGGGCTAGCCGATTCACAGATACGCAGTATTTT
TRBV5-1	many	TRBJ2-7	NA	CASSGRQGSSYEQYF	TGCGCCAGCAGCGGACGGCAGGGGAGTTCCTACGAGCAGTACTTC
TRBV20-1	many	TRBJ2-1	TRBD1	CSATNPGQGIDEQFF	TGCAGTGCTACAAACCCGGGACAGGGTATAGATGAGCAGTTCTTC
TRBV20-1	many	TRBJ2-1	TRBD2	CSARELAGVSYNEQFF	TGCAGTGCTAGAGAACTAGCGGGAGTGTCCTACAATGAGCAGTTCTTC
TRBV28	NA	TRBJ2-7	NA	CASSTRPERGTGYEQYF	TGTGCCAGCAGTACCAGACCAGAGCGGGGGACAGGCTACGAGCAGTACTTC
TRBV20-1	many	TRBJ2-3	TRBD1	CSALGTGRTDTQYF	TGCAGTGCCCTGGGGACAGGTCGCACAGATACGCAGTATTTT
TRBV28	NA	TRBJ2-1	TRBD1	CARRGQAYNGQFF	TGTGCCAGAAGGGGACAGGCATACAATGGGCAGTTCTTC
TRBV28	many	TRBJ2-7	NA	CASTSGAYEQYF	TGTGCCAGCACGTCCGGGGCCTACGAGCAGTACTTC
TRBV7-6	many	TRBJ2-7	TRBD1	CASSLDTGGIGTYEQYF	TGTGCCAGCAGCTTAGATACAGGGGGCATAGGGACCTACGAGCAGTACTTC
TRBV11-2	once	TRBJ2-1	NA	CASSLRFGNYNEQFF	TGTGCCAGCAGCTTAAGGTTCGGAAATTACAATGAGCAGTTCTTC
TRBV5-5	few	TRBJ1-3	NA	CASSPAGTGNTIYF	TGTGCCAGCAGCCCGGCCGGGACTGGAAACACCATATATTTT
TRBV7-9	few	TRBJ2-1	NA	CASSRGDNEQFF	TGTGCCAGCAGCCGCGGGGACAATGAGCAGTTCTTC
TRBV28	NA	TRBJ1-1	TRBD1	CASSLYEQGGWNNEAFF	TGTGCCAGCAGTTTATATGAGCAAGGGGGCTGGAACAATGAAGCTTTCTTT
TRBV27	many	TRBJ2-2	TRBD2	CASSPLGGTGELFF	TGTGCCAGCAGCCCACTCGGGGGGACCGGGGAGCTGTTTTTT
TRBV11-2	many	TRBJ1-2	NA	CASSLLVGLSDYTF	TGTGCCAGCAGCTTATTAGTGGGGTTGTCGGACTACACCTTC
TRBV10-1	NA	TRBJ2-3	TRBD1	CASTPRDRGSGPTDTKYF	TGCGCCAGCACCCCCAGGGACAGGGGTAGCGGGCCCACAGATACGAAGTATTTT
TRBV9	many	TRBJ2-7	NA	CASSPGVSYEQYF	TGTGCCAGCAGCCCCGGGGTGTCCTACGAGCAGTACTTC
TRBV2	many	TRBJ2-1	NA	CASSELIGRNNEQFF	TGTGCCAGCAGTGAGTTAATAGGACGGAACAATGAGCAGTTCTTC
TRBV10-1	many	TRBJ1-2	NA	CASCEERVRGYTF	TGCGCCAGCTGTGAGGAAAGGGTGAGGGGCTACACCTTC
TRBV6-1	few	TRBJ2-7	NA	CASNLGHGDEQYF	TGTGCCAGCAATCTGGGACATGGTGACGAGCAGTACTTC
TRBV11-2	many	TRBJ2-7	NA	CASSFPYRVKNYEQYF	TGTGCCAGCAGCTTCCCCTACAGGGTAAAGAACTACGAGCAGTACTTC
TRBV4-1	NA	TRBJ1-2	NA	CASSQSYGYTF	TGCGCCAGCAGCCAGTCTTATGGCTACACCTTC
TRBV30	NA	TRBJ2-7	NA	CAWSVGGTDLKYF	TGTGCCTGGAGTGTAGGTGGAACGGACCTGAAGTACTTC
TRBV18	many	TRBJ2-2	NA	CASSPRTAGELFF	TGTGCCAGCTCACCGCGAACAGCCGGGGAGCTGTTTTTT
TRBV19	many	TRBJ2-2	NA	CASSMSPRGAPNTGELFF	TGTGCCAGTAGTATGTCGCCCAGGGGGGCCCCGAACACCGGGGAGCTGTTTTTT
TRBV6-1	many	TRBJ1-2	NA	CASSLYGNYGYTF	TGTGCCAGCAGTTTATATGGAAACTATGGCTACACCTTC
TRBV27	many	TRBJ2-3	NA	CASSRGGWYSGADTQYF	TGTGCCAGCAGTCGTGGGGGGTGGTACTCCGGCGCAGATACGCAGTATTTT
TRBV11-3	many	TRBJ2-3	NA	CASPEGRLTDTQYF	TGTGCGTCCCCGGAAGGGAGGCTTACAGATACGCAGTATTTT
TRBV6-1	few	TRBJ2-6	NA	CTSSKTGISGANVLTF	TGTACCAGCAGTAAAACCGGGATCTCTGGGGCCAACGTCCTGACCTTC
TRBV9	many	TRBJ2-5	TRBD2	CASSSFPGLAGGRQETQYF	TGTGCCAGCAGCTCGTTCCCGGGACTAGCGGGAGGACGACAAGAGACCCAGTACTTC
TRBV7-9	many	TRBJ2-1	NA	CASSRINEQFF	TGTGCCAGCAGCCGGATCAATGAGCAGTTCTTC
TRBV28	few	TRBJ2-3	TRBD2	CARNRGTSTDRQYF	TGTGCCCGAAATCGGGGGACTAGCACAGATAGACAGTATTTT
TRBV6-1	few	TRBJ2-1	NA	CASMVTPSYNEQFF	TGTGCCAGCATGGTGACTCCGTCCTACAATGAGCAGTTCTTC